This T cell receptor beta chain was sequenced during a study of a mutant IDH1 vaccine in newly diagnosed glioma. About the research overall: Vaccine dosing followed radiotherapy by 4-6 weeks, or accompanied temozolomide cycles.

Germline CDR1 MGHDK, CDR2 SYGVNS. The CDR3 spans 15 residues. V shed 6 bases, J shed 0 bases, and the junction held 3 bases outside the gene matches. The time point here: week 11, during vaccination. The study gave 300 ug of mutant IDH1 20-mer peptide per vaccine dose, with topical imiquimod. TCRdb keeps only in-frame clones here, not all; method: immunoSEQ multiplex PCR. The sample yields about 36,000 clones, roughly 80% seen once. Comment on this clone: Its antigen is unidentified.

The sequence derives from a woman aged 25 to 39 with glioma. Some clones in this sample may be carry-over from other donors' samples. The rearrangement uses TRBV25-1 and TRBJ2-7; 12 bases fit TRBD2. This specimen was peripheral blood mononuclear cells (PBMCs), taken from a glioma patient whose treatment included an IDH1 peptide vaccine. The CDR3 bases are TGTGCCAGCAGGGGACTAGCGGGCATCTCCTACGAGCAGTACTTC. It yields the protein CASRGLAGISYEQYF.